The 20 T cell receptor beta chains presented below share a single source sample, sequenced in a study of response to subunit inactivated influenza vaccine. TCRdb re-called the RT-PCR reads through MiXCR, storing one row per CDR3 protein. The sample shows 500,000 or so distinct CDR3 sequences, 16% of them seen only once. The source was CD4+ T cells sorted from PBMCs, collected around 25 months after vaccination. The receptors shown here come from a man between 50 and 69 years old who received an inactivated influenza vaccine.

The rearrangement uses TRBV5-6 and TRBJ1-2, with D tentatively TRBD1 (5 bases). CDR1 is SGHDT and CDR2 is YYEEEE in the germline V gene. V was shortened by 7 bases and J by 8 bases, with 12 bases between the two germline ends. There are 11 residues in the CDR3. The CDR3 sequence is CASWGEGGYTF. The CDR3 DNA is TGTGCCAGCTGGGGGGAAGGAGGCTACACCTTC. Full variable domain (outside the CDR3, taken from reference TRBV5-6 and TRBJ1-2): DAGVTQSPTHLIKTRGQQVTLRCSPKSGHDTVSWYQQALGQGPQFIFQYYEEEERQRGNFPDRFSGHQFPNYSSELNVNALLLGDSALYLCASWGEGGYTFGSGTRLTVV.

Ten or more counts support this clonotype. The chain is built from TRBV28 and TRBJ2-7; TRBD1 is a possible D gene (5 bases). This CDR3 is 16 amino acids long. Trimming took 3 bases from V and 0 from J, leaving 15 bases between them. CDR1 is MDHEN and CDR2 is SYDVKM in the germline V gene. CDR3 protein: CASSFSLAGLSYEQYF. The CDR3 DNA reads as TGTGCCAGCAGTTTCTCTCTTGCAGGGCTCTCCTACGAGCAGTACTTC. Variable domain in full (rest from reference TRBV28 and TRBJ2-7): DVKVTQSSRYLVKRTGEKVFLECVQDMDHENMFWYRQDPGLGLRLIYFSYDVKMKEKGDIPEGYSVSREKKERFSLILESASTNQTSMYLCASSFSLAGLSYEQYFGPGTRLTVT.

The chain is built from TRBV5-1 and TRBJ1-1; the match to TRBD1 covers 7 bases. Germline V lookup: CDR1 SGHRS, CDR2 YFSETQ. V was clipped by 4 bases and J by 5 bases; unmatched bases: 5. The length of the CDR3 is 13 residues. For the CDR3, the DNA is TGCGCCAGCAGCCGACAGGGTTTTACTGAAGCTTTCTTT. Residues: CASSRQGFTEAFF.

This clonotype was seen a few times. The chain couples TRBV10-3 to TRBJ2-1; weak D call: TRBD1 (5 bases). There are 12 residues in the CDR3. V was trimmed by 6 bases and J by 6 bases, leaving 9 bases between them. Germline V gene sequence: CDR1 ENHRY, CDR2 SYGVKD. CDR3 sequence: CAIRQGSNEQFF. The CDR3 bases are TGTGCCATCAGGCAGGGATCCAATGAGCAGTTCTTC.

V usage is TRBV20-1 and J usage is TRBJ1-4; 8 bases map to TRBD1. There are 15 residues in the CDR3. Trimming cost V 5 bases and J 6 bases; bases outside gene matches: 11. Germline V gene sequence: CDR1 DFQATT, CDR2 SNEGSKA (reference sequence). For the CDR3, the DNA is TGCAGTGCTTGGGCCCAGGGGGCCGAGTATGAAAAACTGTTTTTT. Its translation: CSAWAQGAEYEKLFF.

This clonotype occurred a few times. This chain connects TRBV10-3 to TRBJ2-5, with D possibly matching TRBD1 (6 bases). The V and J ends lost 3 bases and 1 base respectively, with 12 bases between them. The CDR3 runs to 15 residues. Germline CDR1 is ENHRY and CDR2 is SYGVKD. The CDR3 reads CAISDYQGLQETQYF. In nucleotides, the CDR3 is TGTGCCATCAGTGATTACCAGGGGCTCCAAGAGACCCAGTACTTC.

This clonotype occurred a few times. The V gene is TRBV4-3, the J gene TRBJ2-1, with 7 bases matching TRBD2. V shed 4 bases and J 2 bases; nucleotides not matched to a gene: 8. The germline V gene encodes CDR1 LGHNA and CDR2 YSLEER. CDR3 length: 16 residues. CDR3 in amino acids: CASSRLSGTAYNEQFF. For the CDR3, the DNA is TGCGCCAGCAGCCGCTTAAGCGGGACCGCCTACAATGAGCAGTTCTTC.

J is TRBJ1-1 and V is TRBV12-3 or TRBV12-4; the D is unclear. Trimming left V 3 bases short and J 1 base short, with 15 bases between. CDR3 length: 16 amino acids. The CDR3 DNA reads TGTGCCAGCAGTTTCTCCCCTGGACGGAGGAACACTGAAGCTTTCTTT. This translates into CASSFSPGRRNTEAFF.

Details on this clonotype: A single base separates this from a much larger clone, so it may be a read error. The chain employs TRBV11-3 and TRBJ2-7, with D tentatively TRBD1 (6 bases). Between the trimmed V and J ends, which lost 3 bases and 3 bases, there was a span of 9 bases. From germline, CDR1 is SGHNT and CDR2 YENEEA. This CDR3 is built from 13 residues. CDR3 sequence: CASSFTGNYEQYF. The DNA for the CDR3 is TGTGCCAGCAGCTTTACAGGGAACTACGAGCAGTACTTC.

This CDR3 reads CSAIKRLSTGELFF. CDR3 nucleotide sequence: TGCAGTGCTATAAAAAGGTTGAGCACCGGGGAGCTGTTTTTT. This chain uses TRBV20-1 with TRBJ2-2; D is unresolved. Trimming removed 4 bases at V and 4 bases at J, with 13 bases between. This CDR3 contains 14 residues. The V gene's germline CDR1 is DFQATT and CDR2 SNEGSKA (reference sequence).

This clonotype has more than one count but fewer than ten. The gene calls are TRBV10-3 and TRBJ2-2; the D gene is possibly TRBD1 (5 bases). This CDR3 spans 14 amino acids. Trimming left V 7 bases short and J 0 bases short, with 9 bases between. Germline CDR1 and CDR2: ENHRY and SYGVKD. For the CDR3, the DNA is TGTGCCATCACCCTGACAGCGAACACCGGGGAGCTGTTTTTT. Translating gives CAITLTANTGELFF.

The chain joins TRBV5-5 to TRBJ2-3; TRBD1 matches 9 bases. In germline, CDR1 is SGHKS, CDR2 YYEKEE (reference sequence). CDR3 length: 15 residues. J lost 1 base, V lost 4 bases, and 4 bases had no gene match. The CDR3 DNA reads TGTGCCAGCAGCGGGACAGGGTTGGGCACAGATACGCAGTATTTT. The encoded protein is CASSGTGLGTDTQYF.

This clonotype has a handful of counts. V gene TRBV20-1 combines with J gene TRBJ2-3, with 8 bases fitting TRBD2. Germline V lookup: CDR1 DFQATT, CDR2 SNEGSKA (reference sequence). This CDR3 has 14 residues. V was clipped by 5 bases and J by 3 bases; unmatched bases: 7. CDR3 sequence: CSAHGGARTDTQYF. The CDR3 nucleotides read TGCAGTGCTCACGGGGGGGCCCGTACAGATACGCAGTATTTT.

This clonotype turned up a few times. This chain links TRBV19 with TRBJ1-2, with D unresolved. The CDR3 covers 12 residues. The V gene's germline CDR1 is LNHDA and CDR2 SQIVND (reference sequence). This CDR3 is CACAQPAYGYTF. CDR3 DNA sequence: TGTGCATGCGCGCAGCCGGCCTATGGCTACACCTTC.

This clonotype has a count of ten or more. The chain links TRBV12-3 or TRBV12-4 to TRBJ2-1; no clear D gene. The CDR3 totals 11 residues. Trimming removed 7 bases from V and 4 bases from J, with 5 bases in between. The CDR3 sequence: CASTNYNEQFF. In DNA, the CDR3 is TGTGCCAGCACAAATTACAATGAGCAGTTCTTC.

This clonotype was seen a handful of times. This chain joins TRBV29-1 and TRBJ2-1; a weak D match, TRBD2 (5 bases). The CDR3 totals 13 residues. The ends were cut back, 8 bases at V and 3 bases at J, with 14 bases in the middle. Germline values: CDR1 SQVTM, CDR2 ANQGSEA. CDR3 nucleotide sequence: TGCAGCACACGAGCGGAAATCTACAATGAGCAGTTCTTC. It encodes CSTRAEIYNEQFF.

The chain joins TRBV20-1 to TRBJ2-2; 7 bases fit TRBD2. Germline values: CDR1 DFQATT, CDR2 SNEGSKA (reference sequence). With 2 bases clipped from V and 7 bases from J, the junction kept 4 bases outside the gene matches. This CDR3 has 13 residues. DNA of the CDR3: TGCAGTGCTAGATCCGGGAGGATCGGGGAGCTGTTTTTT. Translation: CSARSGRIGELFF.

The chain carries TRBV6-5 and TRBJ2-1, with TRBD2 matching over 8 bases. The CDR3 runs 14 residues. The germline V gene encodes CDR1 MNHEY and CDR2 SVGAGI. The J segment lost 9 bases and the V segment lost 4 bases, leaving 8 bases of the junction unmatched. The CDR3 DNA sequence: TGTGCCAGCAGTTCCATGACTAGCGATGGTGAGCAGTTCTTC. Amino acid sequence: CASSSMTSDGEQFF.

This clonotype has just a few counts. The gene calls are TRBV6-5 and TRBJ1-2; 8 bases map to TRBD1. The ends lost 0 bases at V and 8 bases at J; junction bases unmatched: 2. This CDR3 is 13 amino acids long. Germline CDR1 is MNHEY and CDR2 is SVGAGI. The CDR3 is CASSYSTGAGYTF. The DNA for the CDR3 is TGTGCCAGCAGTTACTCGACAGGGGCCGGCTACACCTTC.

The chain links TRBV24-1 to TRBJ2-1; TRBD1 agrees at 7 bases. The V gene end was trimmed by 10 bases and the J gene end by 0 bases; junction bases not matched to a gene: 14. In germline, CDR1 is KGHDR, CDR2 SFDVKD. The CDR3 length is 17 residues. DNA for the CDR3: TGTGCCACATGGACAGGAAGATCAATGTACTCCTACAATGAGCAGTTCTTC. This gives the protein CATWTGRSMYSYNEQFF.